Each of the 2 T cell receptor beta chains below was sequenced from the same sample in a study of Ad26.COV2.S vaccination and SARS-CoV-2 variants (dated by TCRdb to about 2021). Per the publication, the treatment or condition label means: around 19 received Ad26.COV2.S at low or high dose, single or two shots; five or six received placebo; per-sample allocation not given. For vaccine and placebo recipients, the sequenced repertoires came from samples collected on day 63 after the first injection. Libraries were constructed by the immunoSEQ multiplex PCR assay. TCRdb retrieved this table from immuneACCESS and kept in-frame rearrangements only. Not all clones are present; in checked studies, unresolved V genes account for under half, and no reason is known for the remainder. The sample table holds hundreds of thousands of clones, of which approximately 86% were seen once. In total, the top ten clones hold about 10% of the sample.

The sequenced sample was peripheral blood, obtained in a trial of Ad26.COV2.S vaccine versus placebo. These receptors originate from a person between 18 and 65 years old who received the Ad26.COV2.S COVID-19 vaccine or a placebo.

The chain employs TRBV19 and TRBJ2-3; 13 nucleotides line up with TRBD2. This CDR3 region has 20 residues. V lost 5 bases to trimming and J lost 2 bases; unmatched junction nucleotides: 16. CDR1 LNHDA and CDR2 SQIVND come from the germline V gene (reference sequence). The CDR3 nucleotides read TGTGCCAGTAGTGCTCTCAGGACTAGCGGGGGCCTCGGCCCCACAGATACGCAGTATTTT. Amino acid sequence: CASSALRTSGGLGPTDTQYF.

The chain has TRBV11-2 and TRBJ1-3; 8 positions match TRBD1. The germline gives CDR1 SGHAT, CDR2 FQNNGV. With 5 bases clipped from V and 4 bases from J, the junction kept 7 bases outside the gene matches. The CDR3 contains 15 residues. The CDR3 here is CASSGRQGFGNTIYF. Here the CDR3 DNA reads TGTGCCAGCAGCGGACGACAGGGGTTCGGAAACACCATATATTTT.